Below, 15 T cell receptor beta chains from the same sample are listed, as sequenced in a study of regulatory T cells in long-lasting Graves disease. TCR beta libraries were built with iRepertoire HTBI primers and Arm-PCR of CDR3 regions. TCRdb reprocessed the multiplex PCR reads via MiXCR and lists one record per CDR3 protein. The profile shows some 250,000 distinct CDR3 sequences, approximately 20% of them singletons. Noted time point: newly diagnosed GD, antithyroid drugs for less than 3 months. From RNA extracted from PBMCs, the TCR library was made. These same records also appear under a second study, on T cells in Graves' hyperthyroidism and ophthalmopathy.

Here the sequenced sample was peripheral blood mononuclear cells (PBMCs), taken at new diagnosis, from a patient treated with antithyroid drugs. The receptors here all came from a woman aged 25 to 39 with Graves disease.

For this clonotype: A single base is all that separates this from a far larger clone, so a read error is likely. In this CDR3 the conserved last residue, phenylalanine or tryptophan, is missing, so a read error is likely. The rearrangement links TRBV7-2 to TRBJ2-1, with D maybe TRBD1 (6 bases). There are 16 residues in the CDR3. In germline, CDR1 is SGHTA, CDR2 FQGNSA. V was clipped by 5 bases and J by 0 bases, with 14 bases between them. The CDR3 nucleotides read TGTGCCAGCAGCACCTACAGGGACGGCTCCTACAATGAGCAGTTCTCC. Amino acid sequence: CASSTYRDGSYNEQFS.

This clonotype was detected only once. This rearrangement joins TRBV20-1 to TRBJ2-3, with 12 bases lining up with TRBD2. The CDR3 contains 16 residues. Trimming at V came to 0 bases and at J to 8 bases, leaving 9 bases not matched to a gene. Germline V gives CDR1 DFQATT, CDR2 SNEGSKA (reference sequence). The CDR3 DNA reads as TGCAGTGCTAGAGATCCACGGGCTAGCGGGGGGGCTACGCAGTATTTT. Its protein is CSARDPRASGGATQYF.

This clonotype was counted at least ten times. This sequence joins TRBV12-3 or TRBV12-4 and TRBJ2-5, with D hard to call. V lost 4 bases to trimming and J lost 6 bases, with 21 bases between them. The CDR3 totals 16 residues. The CDR3 is CASSSTRKILFQTQYF. The CDR3 DNA sequence: TGTGCCAGCAGTTCTACCAGAAAAATACTCTTCCAGACCCAGTACTTC.

This clonotype has at least ten counts. The CDR3 loop reads CASSATRQIRKEKLFF. The CDR3 DNA is TGTGCCAGCAGCGCGACCAGACAGATCCGAAAGGAAAAACTGTTTTTT. This sequence joins TRBV27 and TRBJ1-4, with D possibly TRBD1 on 5 matching bases. CDR1 is MNHEY and CDR2 is SMNVEV in the germline V gene (reference sequence). The CDR3 loop spans 16 amino acids. Trimming cost V 6 bases and J 8 bases, with 22 bases left between them.

This clonotype was counted at least ten times. This sequence joins TRBV28 and TRBJ1-1, with D possibly TRBD1 on 6 matching bases. CDR3 length: 17 residues. Germline loops: CDR1 MDHEN, CDR2 SYDVKM. The germline V and J ends were trimmed by 4 bases and 4 bases, with 22 bases remaining between them. The CDR3 sequence is CASSSAQGRQGGTEAFF. The CDR3 bases are TGTGCCAGCAGTTCGGCTCAGGGGCGCCAAGGGGGCACTGAAGCTTTCTTT.

This clonotype has only a few counts. This chain joins TRBV6-4 and TRBJ2-2; 7 bases agree with TRBD1. Germline V gene lookup returns CDR1 MRHNA and CDR2 SNTAGT. The CDR3 runs 14 residues. Trimming removed 7 bases from V and 7 bases from J; junction bases left unmatched: 9. The CDR3 DNA sequence: TGTGCCAGCAACCGACAGGGCCGGGACGGGGAGCTGTTTTTT. Protein sequence: CASNRQGRDGELFF.

This clonotype was counted ten times or more. This rearrangement joins TRBV19 to TRBJ1-2; D gene ambiguous. The germline V gene has CDR1 LNHDA and CDR2 SQIVND (reference sequence). Trimming took off 2 bases at V and 3 bases at J, with 13 bases between the two ends. The CDR3 has 15 residues. CDR3 sequence: CASSISTVGDYGYTF. CDR3 sequence (DNA): TGTGCCAGTAGTATATCTACGGTGGGCGACTATGGCTACACCTTC. Combining the CDR3 with reference TRBV19 and TRBJ1-2 gives the whole variable domain DGGITQSPKYLFRKEGQNVTLSCEQNLNHDAMYWYRQDPGQGLRLIYYSQIVNDFQKGDIAEGYSVSREKKESFPLTVTSAQKNPTAFYLCASSISTVGDYGYTFGSGTRLTVV.

This clonotype was observed many times. The rearrangement uses TRBV6-2 or TRBV6-3 and TRBJ2-5; D remains unclear. This CDR3 is 11 amino acids long. Trimming left V 4 bases short and J 6 bases short, with 6 bases between. Germline V CDR1 and CDR2: MNHEY, SVGEGT. The chain's CDR3 is CASSSHQTQYF. The DNA of the CDR3 is TGTGCCAGCAGTTCACATCAGACCCAGTACTTC.

This clonotype was recorded only once. The chain employs TRBV11-2 and TRBJ2-7, with 9 bases that match TRBD1. The germline CDR1 and CDR2 sequences are SGHAT and FQNNGV. With V trimmed by 9 bases and J by 5 bases, 14 bases remained unmatched. This CDR3 spans 15 amino acids. CDR3 nucleotide sequence: TGTGCCAGTAGTATTCCCGGACAGGGGTACCACGAGCAGTACTTC. Translated, it gives CASSIPGQGYHEQYF.

This clonotype was recorded many times. This rearrangement joins TRBV11-2 to TRBJ2-7; 11 bases match TRBD1. V trimming: 6 bases; J trimming: 5 bases; junction bases outside the gene matches: 9. In germline, CDR1 is SGHAT, CDR2 FQNNGV. The CDR3 covers 15 residues. The CDR3 coding sequence is TGTGCCAGCAGAATACCAGGACAGGGGGCCAACGAGCAGTACTTC. Protein: CASRIPGQGANEQYF.

The chain joins TRBV15 to TRBJ1-6; D unclear. The V and J ends lost 8 bases and 6 bases respectively, with 11 bases between them. The CDR3 has 13 amino acids. Per the germline V gene, CDR1 is LNHNV and CDR2 is YYDKDF (reference sequence). The chain's CDR3 is CATGRQSNSPLHF. The CDR3 nucleotides read TGTGCCACCGGGAGGCAATCTAATTCACCCCTCCACTTT.

Worth noting for this clonotype: This may be a read error: a much more frequent sequence differs by one nucleotide. The genes are TRBV2 and TRBJ1-4, with D possibly TRBD1 on 6 matching bases. Germline CDR1 SNHLY, CDR2 FYNNEI. The CDR3 sequence is 15 residues long. The CDR3 nucleotides are TGTGCCAGCACCGGGGGCGAGCGGTTGGGGGAAAACCTGTTTTTT. Residues: CASTGGERLGENLFF.

This clonotype was counted at least ten times. The CDR3 loop is CASSRGWGQENNEQFF. CDR3 DNA: TGTGCCAGCAGCCGAGGATGGGGACAGGAGAACAATGAGCAGTTCTTC. The chain recombines TRBV5-6 with TRBJ2-1; 8 bases are shared with TRBD1. Germline trimming cut 4 bases from V and 5 bases from J; bases unmatched to any gene: 11. Germline values: CDR1 SGHDT, CDR2 YYEEEE. The length of the CDR3 is 16 residues.

A few counts support this clonotype. It may be a read error: a sequence one base away is much more abundant. This chain connects TRBV3-1 to TRBJ2-2; D ambiguous. The germline V gene has CDR1 LGHDT and CDR2 YNNKEL (reference sequence). The CDR3 contains 15 residues. The germline V and J ends were trimmed by 0 bases and 0 bases, with 5 bases remaining between them. CDR3 amino acids: CASSQEAANTGELFF. CDR3 in DNA: TGTGCCAGCAGCCAAGAAGCAGCGAACACCGGGGAGCTGTTTTTT.

This chain joins TRBV11-2 and TRBJ1-4; D might be TRBD1 (5 bases). The germline V and J ends were trimmed by 0 bases and 8 bases, with 13 bases remaining between them. The CDR3 is 15 residues long. Germline loops: CDR1 SGHAT, CDR2 FQNNGV. CDR3 coding DNA: TGTGCCAGCAGCTTAGAGGAGTTAAGGGGAGAAAAACTGTTTTTT. It translates to CASSLEELRGEKLFF.